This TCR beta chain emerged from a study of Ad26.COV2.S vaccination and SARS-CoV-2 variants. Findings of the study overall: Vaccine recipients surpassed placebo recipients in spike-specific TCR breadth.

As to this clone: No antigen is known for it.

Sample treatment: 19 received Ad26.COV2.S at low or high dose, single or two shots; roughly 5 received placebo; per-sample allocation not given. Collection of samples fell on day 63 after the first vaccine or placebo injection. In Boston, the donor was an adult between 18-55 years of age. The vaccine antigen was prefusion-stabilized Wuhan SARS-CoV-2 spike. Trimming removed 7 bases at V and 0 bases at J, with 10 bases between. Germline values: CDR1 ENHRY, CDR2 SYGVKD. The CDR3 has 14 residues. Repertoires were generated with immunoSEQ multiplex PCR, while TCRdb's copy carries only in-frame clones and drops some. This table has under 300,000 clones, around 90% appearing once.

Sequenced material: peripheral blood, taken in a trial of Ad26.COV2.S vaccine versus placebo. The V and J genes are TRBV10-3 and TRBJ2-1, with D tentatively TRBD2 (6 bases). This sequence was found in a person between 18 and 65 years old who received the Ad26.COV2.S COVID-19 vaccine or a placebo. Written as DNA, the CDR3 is TGTGCCATCATGGGCGGGACCTCCTACAATGAGCAGTTCTTC. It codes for CAIMGGTSYNEQFF.